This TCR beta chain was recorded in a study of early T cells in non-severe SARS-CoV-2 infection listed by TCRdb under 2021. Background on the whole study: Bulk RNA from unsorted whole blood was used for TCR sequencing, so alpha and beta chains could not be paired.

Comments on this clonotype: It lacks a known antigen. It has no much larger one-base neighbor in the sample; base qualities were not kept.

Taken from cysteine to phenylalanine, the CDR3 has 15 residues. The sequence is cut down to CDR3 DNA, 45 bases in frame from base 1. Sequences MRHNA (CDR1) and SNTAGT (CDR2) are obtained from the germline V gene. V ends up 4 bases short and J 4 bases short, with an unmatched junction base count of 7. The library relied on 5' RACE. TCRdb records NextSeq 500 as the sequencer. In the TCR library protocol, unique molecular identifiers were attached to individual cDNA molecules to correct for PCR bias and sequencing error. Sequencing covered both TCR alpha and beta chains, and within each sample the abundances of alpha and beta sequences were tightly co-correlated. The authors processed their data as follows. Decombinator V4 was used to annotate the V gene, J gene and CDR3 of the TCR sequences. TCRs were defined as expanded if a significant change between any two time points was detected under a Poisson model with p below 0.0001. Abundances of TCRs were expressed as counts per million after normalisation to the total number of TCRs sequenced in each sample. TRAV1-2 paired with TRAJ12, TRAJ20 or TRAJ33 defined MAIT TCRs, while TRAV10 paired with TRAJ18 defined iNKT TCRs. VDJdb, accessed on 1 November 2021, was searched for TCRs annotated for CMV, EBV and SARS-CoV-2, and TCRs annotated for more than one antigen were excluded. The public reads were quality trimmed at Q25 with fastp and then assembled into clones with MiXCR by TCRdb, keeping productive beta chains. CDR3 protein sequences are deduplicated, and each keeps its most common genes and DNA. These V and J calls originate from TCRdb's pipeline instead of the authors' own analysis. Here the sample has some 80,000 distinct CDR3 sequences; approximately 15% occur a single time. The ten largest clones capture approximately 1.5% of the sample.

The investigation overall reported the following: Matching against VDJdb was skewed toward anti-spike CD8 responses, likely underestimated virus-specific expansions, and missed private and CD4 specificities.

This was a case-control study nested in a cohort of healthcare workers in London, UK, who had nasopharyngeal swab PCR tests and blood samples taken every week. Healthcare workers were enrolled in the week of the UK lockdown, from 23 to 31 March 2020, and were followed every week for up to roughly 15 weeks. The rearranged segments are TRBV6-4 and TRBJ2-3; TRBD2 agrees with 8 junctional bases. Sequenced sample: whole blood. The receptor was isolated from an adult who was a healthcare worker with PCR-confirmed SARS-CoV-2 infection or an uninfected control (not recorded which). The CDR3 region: CASSVNGGAADTQYF. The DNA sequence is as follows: TGTGCCAGCAGTGTTAACGGGGGGGCCGCAGATACGCAGTATTTT.